This entry lists 27 T cell receptor beta chains sequenced from one sample in a study of shared clonotypes between healthy human individuals. Method: immunoSEQ multiplex PCR; TCRdb's copy keeps in-frame clones and lacks some. The data contain 2,100,000 or so clones, about 94% of them seen just once; the ten biggest clones take up less than 0.15%. Sequenced: naive CD4+ T cells sorted from blood. The subset was: CD45RA+ positively selected. The receptors come from a man younger than 35 in good health.

With regard to this clone: The same CDR3 also results from other DNA sequences found in this sample. This CDR3 is CASSLEGLNQPQHF. In nucleotides, the CDR3 is TGCGCCAGCAGCTTGGAAGGGTTAAATCAGCCCCAGCATTTT. The gene calls are TRBV5-1 and TRBJ1-5; no reliable D call. Germline-derived CDR1 and CDR2 are SGHRS and YFSETQ. The ends were cut back, 0 bases at V and 4 bases at J, with 8 bases in the middle. This CDR3 region has 14 residues.

The rearrangement links TRBV10-3 to TRBJ1-3; D uncertain. The V and J ends lost 2 bases and 0 bases respectively, with 8 bases between them. This CDR3 region has 15 residues. Germline assignment: CDR1 ENHRY and CDR2 SYGVKD. The CDR3 loop reads CAISERSISGNTIYF. As DNA, the CDR3 is TGTGCCATCAGTGAGAGGTCTATCTCTGGAAACACCATATATTTT.

The V gene is TRBV7-9, the J gene TRBJ2-7, with 10 bases fitting TRBD2. CDR1 and CDR2 from the germline V gene are SEHNR and FQNEAQ (reference sequence). The CDR3 contains 15 residues. With 0 bases clipped from V and 5 bases from J, the junction kept 4 bases outside the gene matches. This chain's CDR3 is CASSLALAGVDEQYF. As DNA, the CDR3 is TGTGCCAGCAGCTTAGCTCTAGCGGGAGTAGACGAGCAGTACTTC.

This sequence joins TRBV27 and TRBJ1-6, with TRBD1 matching over 7 bases. This CDR3 contains 17 residues. With 6 bases clipped from V and 9 bases from J, the junction kept 17 bases outside the gene matches. CDR1 is MNHEY and CDR2 is SMNVEV in the germline V gene (reference sequence). The CDR3 region is CASSGLPGDSFFSPLHF. The CDR3 bases are TGTGCCAGCAGCGGACTACCGGGGGACAGTTTTTTTTCACCCCTCCACTTT.

V is TRBV6-6 and J is TRBJ1-5; TRBD1 is a possible D gene (6 bases). There are 14 residues in the CDR3. Germline CDR1 MNHNY, CDR2 SVGAGI (reference sequence). The germline V and J ends were trimmed by 2 bases and 4 bases, with 9 bases remaining between them. The CDR3, as DNA: TGTGCCAGCAGTTACCCTACAGGGAATCAGCCCCAGCATTTT. Protein product: CASSYPTGNQPQHF.

This chain links TRBV5-4 with TRBJ1-1; D unresolved. The CDR3 extends over 12 amino acids. V gave up 2 bases and J gave up 3 bases, with 5 bases separating them. Germline V gene lookup returns CDR1 SGHNT and CDR2 YYREEE (reference sequence). CDR3 bases: TGTGCCAGCAGCTTTCAAGACACTGAAGCTTTCTTT. Protein product: CASSFQDTEAFF.

The rearrangement uses TRBV6-5 and TRBJ2-7; D is perhaps TRBD1 (5 bases). This CDR3 is 16 amino acids long. The V and J ends lost 2 bases and 0 bases respectively, with 14 bases between them. Germline values: CDR1 MNHEY, CDR2 SVGAGI. The CDR3 loop reads CASSYDSDTISYEQYF. In DNA, the CDR3 is TGTGCCAGCAGTTACGATTCGGACACCATCTCCTACGAGCAGTACTTC.

The chain couples TRBV6-1 to TRBJ1-1; unclear D gene. Germline assignment: CDR1 MNHNS and CDR2 SASEGT. The CDR3 contains 15 residues. Trimming left V 4 bases short and J 0 bases short, with 12 bases between. As DNA, the CDR3 is TGTGCCAGCAGTGGACGGACGGAGATGAACACTGAAGCTTTCTTT. The encoded protein is CASSGRTEMNTEAFF.

Concerning this clone: Mismatch with germline at one junction end may stem from a read error. The rearrangement links TRBV18 to TRBJ2-7; D possibly corresponds to TRBD1 (5 bases). This CDR3 has 12 residues. Germline V CDR1 and CDR2: KGHSH, LQKENI. The CDR3 spells CASSSPSGEQYF. The DNA of the CDR3 is TGTGCCAGCTCATCACCGTCAGGGGAGCAGTACTTC. Drawing the rest from reference TRBV18 and TRBJ2-7, the complete variable domain is NAGVMQNPRHLVRRRGQEARLRCSPMKGHSHVYWYRQLPEEGLKFMVYLQKENIIDESGMPKERFSAEFPKEGPSILRIQQVVRGDSAAYFCASSSPSGEQYFGPGTRLTVT.

The V call is TRBV27, the J call TRBJ2-3, with 12 bases fitting TRBD2. After removal of 3 bases from V and 0 bases from J, the junction contained 7 bases not matched to a gene. The germline V gene has CDR1 MNHEY and CDR2 SMNVEV (reference sequence). The CDR3 is made up of 18 amino acids. For the CDR3, the DNA is TGTGCCAGCAGTTTCCTTTCGACTAGCGGGGGTAGCACAGATACGCAGTATTTT. It codes for CASSFLSTSGGSTDTQYF.

V usage is TRBV19 and J usage is TRBJ1-4; D not certain. The V and J ends lost 10 bases and 7 bases respectively, with 22 bases between them. The CDR3 contains 15 residues. Germline CDR1 reads LNHDA; CDR2 reads SQIVND (reference sequence). The CDR3 sequence: CATKAEPGRSEKLFF. The CDR3 nucleotides read TGTGCCACCAAGGCGGAGCCAGGCCGGAGTGAAAAACTGTTTTTT.

V is TRBV10-3 and J is TRBJ2-3; 8 positions match TRBD2. In germline, CDR1 is ENHRY, CDR2 SYGVKD. V shed 10 bases, J shed 5 bases, and the junction held 5 bases outside the gene matches. This CDR3 is built from 12 residues. The CDR3 reads CATGGGQDTQYF. The DNA of the CDR3 is TGTGCCACCGGGGGGGGCCAAGATACGCAGTATTTT.

The sample holds one count of this clone. V usage is TRBV18 and J usage is TRBJ1-5; 7 bases line up with TRBD1. The V gene end was trimmed by 3 bases and the J gene end by 6 bases; junction bases not matched to a gene: 11. Germline V gives CDR1 KGHSH, CDR2 LQKENI. The CDR3 extends over 16 amino acids. The CDR3 sequence: CASSPFQGDIGQPQHF. The CDR3 nucleotides are TGTGCCAGCTCACCGTTCCAGGGGGATATCGGTCAGCCCCAGCATTTT. The full variable domain, its missing parts supplied by reference TRBV18 and TRBJ1-5, is NAGVMQNPRHLVRRRGQEARLRCSPMKGHSHVYWYRQLPEEGLKFMVYLQKENIIDESGMPKERFSAEFPKEGPSILRIQQVVRGDSAAYFCASSPFQGDIGQPQHFGDGTRLSIL.

The chain has TRBV5-1 and TRBJ1-1, with TRBD1 as a possible D gene (6 bases). Germline V gives CDR1 SGHRS, CDR2 YFSETQ. Trimming stripped 0 bases from V and 4 bases from J, with 13 bases between. This CDR3 region has 15 residues. CDR3 loop: CASSLATGTSTEAFF. In nucleotides, the CDR3 is TGCGCCAGCAGCTTGGCCACAGGGACCTCCACTGAAGCTTTCTTT. The full variable domain, rest sourced from reference TRBV5-1 and TRBJ1-1, is KAGVTQTPRYLIKTRGQQVTLSCSPISGHRSVSWYQQTPGQGLQFLFEYFSETQRNKGNFPGRFSGRQFSNSRSEMNVSTLELGDSALYLCASSLATGTSTEAFFGQGTRLTVV.

Regarding this clone: A junction boundary mismatches the germline segment, possibly from a read error. V is TRBV6-5 and J is TRBJ2-1, with 9 bases lining up with TRBD2. The CDR3 consists of 12 residues. Germline CDR1 MNHEY, CDR2 SVGAGI. The CDR3 protein is CASISLGGRVLF. CDR3 bases: TGTGCCAGCATCTCCCTTGGCGGGAGGGTACTCTTC.

V usage is TRBV5-8 and J usage is TRBJ1-6; D is uncertain. Trimming pared 5 bases from V and 3 bases from J, leaving 18 bases between. The CDR3 is 17 amino acids. Germline loops: CDR1 SGHTS, CDR2 YDEGEE. CDR3 sequence reads: CASRPKAGKGYNSPLHF. DNA for the CDR3: TGTGCCAGCAGGCCCAAGGCTGGTAAGGGCTATAATTCACCCCTCCACTTT.

The chain has TRBV11-3 and TRBJ2-1; TRBD1 matches at 7 bases. V gave up 5 bases and J gave up 0 bases; unmatched junction bases: 13. The CDR3 sequence is 18 residues long. Germline V gives CDR1 SGHNT, CDR2 YENEEA. The CDR3 here is CASSLGRGSPSSYNEQFF. In DNA form, the CDR3 reads TGTGCCAGCAGCCTAGGCAGGGGGAGCCCCAGCTCCTACAATGAGCAGTTCTTC.

The rearrangement joins TRBV25-1 to TRBJ2-7, with a tentative D call TRBD2 (5 bases). Germline values: CDR1 MGHDK, CDR2 SYGVNS. CDR3 size: 15 residues. V was shortened by 3 bases and J by 4 bases, with 16 bases between the two germline ends. The CDR3 coding sequence is TGTGCCAGCAGTGACGGCAGGAGGTTAGGGTACGAGCAGTACTTC. Amino acids: CASSDGRRLGYEQYF.

This chain joins TRBV6-5 and TRBJ2-5; D uncertain. The CDR3 spans 15 residues. Germline values: CDR1 MNHEY, CDR2 SVGAGI. Trimming pared 6 bases from V and 8 bases from J, leaving 22 bases between. The CDR3 region is CASSVGGKRGKTQYF. The CDR3 coding sequence is TGTGCCAGCAGCGTAGGCGGTAAACGTGGGAAAACCCAGTACTTC.

The CDR3 protein is CASSEAKIAVISETQYF. CDR3 in DNA: TGTGCCAGCAGTGAAGCGAAAATAGCGGTGATTTCAGAGACCCAGTACTTC. The J gene is TRBJ2-5, the V gene TRBV6-1; possible D gene TRBD2, 6 bases. The germline V gene encodes CDR1 MNHNS and CDR2 SASEGT. This CDR3 has 17 residues. V was shortened by 0 bases and J by 4 bases, with 18 bases between the two germline ends.

V usage is TRBV27 and J usage is TRBJ1-6, with D maybe TRBD1 (5 bases). V shed 3 bases and J shed 7 bases, with 10 bases lying between them. The CDR3 has 14 residues. Per germline, CDR1 MNHEY and CDR2 SMNVEV (reference sequence). The CDR3 DNA follows: TGTGCCAGCAGTTTGTCGGGGGGGAATTCACCCCTCCACTTT. Protein product: CASSLSGGNSPLHF.

The chain joins TRBV5-4 to TRBJ1-2, with 7 positions matching TRBD1. This CDR3 has 15 residues. Germline V lookup: CDR1 SGHNT, CDR2 YYREEE (reference sequence). The trim removed 4 bases at V and 7 bases at J, leaving 13 bases unmatched. For the CDR3, the DNA is TGTGCCAGCAGCCTGCAGCGAGACAGGGCGGGTGGCTACACCTTC. Amino acids: CASSLQRDRAGGYTF.

This clone was observed a few times. The same CDR3 is also encoded by other DNA sequences in this sample. This sequence joins TRBV5-1 and TRBJ2-1; 11 nucleotides align to TRBD2. Looked up from germline, CDR1 is SGHRS and CDR2 is YFSETQ. The CDR3 length is 15 residues. Unmatched junction bases numbered 3, after V lost 4 bases and J lost 3 bases. In nucleotides, the CDR3 is TGCGCCAGCAGCCCCGGACTAGCGGGCTACAATGAGCAGTTCTTC. It translates to CASSPGLAGYNEQFF.

The chain carries TRBV5-6 and TRBJ1-2; 8 positions agree with TRBD1. Germline CDR1 SGHDT, CDR2 YYEEEE. The ends lost 3 bases at V and 8 bases at J; junction bases unmatched: 15. The CDR3 has 16 residues. CDR3 sequence: CASSSPGQGRLWGYTF. The DNA for the CDR3 is TGTGCCAGCAGCTCTCCTGGACAGGGAAGGTTATGGGGCTACACCTTC. The variable domain in full, completed from reference TRBV5-6 and TRBJ1-2, reads DAGVTQSPTHLIKTRGQQVTLRCSPKSGHDTVSWYQQALGQGPQFIFQYYEEEERQRGNFPDRFSGHQFPNYSSELNVNALLLGDSALYLCASSSPGQGRLWGYTFGSGTRLTVV.

The chain joins TRBV30 to TRBJ2-7, with 10 bases identical to TRBD2. The CDR3 sequence is 15 residues long. Per germline, CDR1 GTSNPN and CDR2 SVGIG (reference sequence). V lost 2 bases and J lost 3; bases outside the gene matches: 7. The DNA of the CDR3 is TGTGCCTGGAGTAAACCTAGCGGGAGTTTCTACGAGCAGTACTTC. Protein sequence: CAWSKPSGSFYEQYF.

The V call is TRBV30, the J call TRBJ1-1, with D maybe TRBD1 (5 bases). Trimming took off 0 bases at V and 1 base at J, with 15 bases between the two ends. Germline V gives CDR1 GTSNPN, CDR2 SVGIG (reference sequence). This CDR3 is 16 amino acids long. The CDR3 region is CAWSVLGGNQNTEAFF. The DNA for the CDR3 is TGTGCCTGGAGTGTACTCGGGGGAAACCAGAACACTGAAGCTTTCTTT.

The chain combines TRBV4-1 with TRBJ2-4, with TRBD2 matching over 12 bases. Germline V CDR1 and CDR2: MGHRA, YSYEKL. The junction had 6 bases not matched to a gene; V was cut back by 3 bases and J by 12 bases. CDR3 length equals 14 residues. CDR3 coding DNA: TGCGCCAGCAGCCACCCTAGCGGGGGGGCGCATCAGTACTTC. Its translation is CASSHPSGGAHQYF.